Below are 18 T cell receptor beta chains sequenced from a single sample in a study of cytomegalovirus exposure and HLA in healthy donors (dated by TCRdb to between 2016 and 2019). Library construction relied on the immunoSEQ multiplex PCR assay. For the multiplex PCR, a mixture combining 60 forward primers for TCR Vbeta segments and 13 reverse primers for TCR Jbeta segments was used. Here the immuneACCESS table is served through TCRdb, limited to in-frame sequences with V and J called. Missing clones are a known gap in these copies; in checked studies unresolved V genes cover under half, and the rest lacks a known reason. The sample table records 90,000 or so clones; 75% to 85% of these occur just once. The ten largest account for approximately 3% of the sample. Sequenced material: PBMCs. The receptors stem from a young man in good health and CMV-seropositive.

V gene TRBV6-6 combines with J gene TRBJ1-1; possible D gene TRBD1, 6 bases. With 6 bases removed from V and 1 base from J, the gap between germline ends came to 18 bases. The germline gives CDR1 MNHNY, CDR2 SVGAGI (reference sequence). There are 16 residues in the CDR3. The chain's CDR3 is CASRTLPAGANTEAFF. The DNA of the CDR3 is TGTGCCAGCAGAACACTACCCGCAGGGGCGAACACTGAAGCTTTCTTT.

Turning to this clone: Other DNA sequences in this specimen translate into the identical CDR3. This chain joins TRBV30 and TRBJ1-2, with D maybe TRBD1 (5 bases). The germline CDR1 and CDR2 sequences are GTSNPN and SVGIG (reference sequence). The ends were cut back, 1 base at V and 7 bases at J, with 10 bases in the middle. The CDR3 is 12 residues long. CDR3 bases: TGTGCCTGGAGTGGTCAGGGAAGTGGCTACACCTTC. Translated, it gives CAWSGQGSGYTF.

The J gene is TRBJ1-5, the V gene TRBV29-1; TRBD1 matches at 11 bases. CDR3 length: 13 residues. Unmatched junction bases numbered 3, after V lost 5 bases and J lost 6 bases. CDR1 and CDR2 from the germline V gene are SQVTM and ANQGSEA. CDR3 sequence: CSVRTGGGQPQHF. The CDR3 nucleotides read TGCAGCGTTCGGACAGGGGGCGGTCAGCCCCAGCATTTT.

There are a few counts of this clone. The chain's CDR3 is CASSLGVRYEQYF. DNA for the CDR3: TGTGCCAGCAGCTTAGGTGTCAGGTATGAGCAGTACTTC. The chain uses TRBV7-9 and TRBJ2-7; no firm D call. The CDR3 consists of 13 residues. Trimming took off 1 base at V and 7 bases at J, with 11 bases between the two ends. CDR1 and CDR2 from the germline V gene are SEHNR and FQNEAQ (reference sequence).

The chain recombines TRBV5-6 with TRBJ1-4; TRBD1 agrees at 7 bases. This CDR3 comprises 15 residues. Germline lookup yields CDR1 SGHDT and CDR2 YYEEEE. The V segment lost 0 bases and the J segment 6 bases; nucleotides outside the gene matches: 5. CDR3 region: CASSLGGQKYEKLFF. In nucleotides, the CDR3 is TGTGCCAGCAGCTTGGGGGGACAGAAGTATGAAAAACTGTTTTTT.

The chain carries TRBV7-8 and TRBJ2-5, with 7 bases lining up with TRBD2. Germline V gene data show CDR1 as SGHVS and CDR2 as FQNEAQ. With V trimmed by 1 base and J by 5 bases, 10 bases remained unmatched. The CDR3 is 16 residues long. In nucleotides, the CDR3 is TGTGCCAGCAGCTTAGATCATGCAGGGCGGGAGGAGACCCAGTACTTC. Its protein product is CASSLDHAGREETQYF.

V usage is TRBV28 and J usage is TRBJ2-7, with TRBD1 identical over 9 bases. The ends lost 2 bases at V and 4 bases at J; junction bases unmatched: 9. The CDR3 is 16 residues long. CDR1 and CDR2 from the germline V gene are MDHEN and SYDVKM. CDR3 region: CASSLGGPTGGYEQYF. CDR3 nucleotides: TGTGCCAGCAGTTTAGGAGGGCCGACAGGGGGTTACGAGCAGTACTTC.

The J gene is TRBJ1-1, the V gene TRBV14; maybe TRBD1 (5 bases). The CDR3 has 15 residues. The ends were cut back, 0 bases at V and 4 bases at J, with 12 bases in the middle. CDR1 is SGHDN and CDR2 is FVKESK in the germline V gene. The CDR3 spells CASSQDSGLGTEAFF. The CDR3 DNA is TGTGCCAGCAGCCAAGATTCAGGGTTGGGCACTGAAGCTTTCTTT.

The rearrangement links TRBV5-4 to TRBJ2-7; 8 bases are shared with TRBD1. Germline CDR1 SGHNT, CDR2 YYREEE (reference sequence). The V and J ends lost 0 bases and 3 bases, in that order; junction bases with no gene match: 5. This CDR3 contains 15 residues. The CDR3 nucleotides are TGTGCCAGCAGCTTGGGGGGACAGGCCCTCTACGAGCAGTACTTC. Its protein product is CASSLGGQALYEQYF.

The chain couples TRBV29-1 to TRBJ2-1; 11 nucleotides align to TRBD2. This CDR3 contains 17 residues. The ends lost 6 bases at V and 4 bases at J; junction bases unmatched: 14. Germline V gene lookup returns CDR1 SQVTM and CDR2 ANQGSEA. For the CDR3, the DNA is TGCAGCGTCGGGACTAGCGGCTCGTCTTTGTTTTACAATGAGCAGTTCTTC. This translates into CSVGTSGSSLFYNEQFF.

This clone came up once. The V gene is TRBV30, the J gene TRBJ2-1; D remains unclear. The CDR3 covers 13 residues. The V gene's germline CDR1 is GTSNPN and CDR2 SVGIG (reference sequence). Between the trimmed V and J ends, which lost 5 bases and 2 bases, there was a span of 10 bases. CDR3 DNA: TGTGCCTGGGGTTCTAAGCCCTACAATGAGCAGTTCTTC. Amino acid sequence: CAWGSKPYNEQFF.

This rearrangement joins TRBV7-2 to TRBJ2-1; 11 bases line up with TRBD2. V shed 4 bases and J 7 bases; nucleotides not matched to a gene: 6. This CDR3 has 15 residues. Germline V gene sequence: CDR1 SGHTA, CDR2 FQGNSA. In DNA form, the CDR3 reads TGTGCCAGCAGCTCCCTCCGACTAGCGGGAAATGAGCAGTTCTTC. Translating gives CASSSLRLAGNEQFF.

The V gene is TRBV6-5, the J gene TRBJ1-4; perhaps TRBD1 as D (6 bases). The germline V and J ends were trimmed by 4 bases and 14 bases, with 20 bases remaining between them. CDR3 length: 14 residues. Germline V gene data show CDR1 as MNHEY and CDR2 as SVGAGI. DNA of the CDR3: TGTGCCAGCAGTTCCTTGCTACAGGGTATCGGTCTGTTTTTT. This sequence encodes CASSSLLQGIGLFF.

Concerning this clone itself: Other DNA sequences in the same sample also yield this CDR3. The chain uses TRBV5-4 and TRBJ2-2; TRBD2 matches at 7 bases. V lost 0 bases and J lost 0; bases outside the gene matches: 2. CDR1 and CDR2 from the germline V gene are SGHNT and YYREEE (reference sequence). The CDR3 is 16 residues long. CDR3 DNA sequence: TGTGCCAGCAGCTTGGGCCTAGCGGCGAACACCGGGGAGCTGTTTTTT. It specifies CASSLGLAANTGELFF.

This clone occurred a few times. The gene calls are TRBV9 and TRBJ1-1; tentative D call: TRBD1 (6 bases). Trimming removed 3 bases from V and 4 bases from J, with 13 bases in between. CDR1 is SGDLS, CDR2 YYNGEE, per germline. The CDR3 consists of 14 residues. CDR3 protein: CASSASGEITEAFF. CDR3 sequence (DNA): TGTGCCAGCAGCGCCTCAGGGGAAATCACTGAAGCTTTCTTT.

V gene TRBV10-3 combines with J gene TRBJ2-3; 8 bases line up with TRBD2. CDR1 is ENHRY and CDR2 is SYGVKD in the germline V gene. V gave up 4 bases and J gave up 6 bases; unmatched junction bases: 9. The length of the CDR3 is 15 residues. In DNA form, the CDR3 reads TGTGCCATCAGTGGACTAGCGCTCACGGCGGATACGCAGTATTTT. This gives the protein CAISGLALTADTQYF.

This clone has just a few counts. The V and J genes are TRBV10-1 and TRBJ1-3; no reliable D call. V was pared by 3 bases and J by 2 bases, with 5 bases between. CDR1 WNHNN and CDR2 SYGVQD come from the germline V gene (reference sequence). The CDR3 has 13 residues. CDR3 sequence reads: CASSDGAGNTIYF. The CDR3 DNA is TGCGCCAGCAGTGACGGGGCTGGAAACACCATATATTTT.

The V gene is TRBV13, the J gene TRBJ1-6, with D unresolved. The CDR3 totals 20 residues. The V gene's germline CDR1 is PRHDT and CDR2 FYEKMQ (reference sequence). V was trimmed by 2 bases and J by 0 bases, leaving 20 bases between them. DNA of the CDR3: TGTGCCAGCAGCTTAAATTCTCCGGCACGGTCTAGCTCCTATAATTCACCCCTCCACTTT. Protein sequence: CASSLNSPARSSSYNSPLHF.